Shown below are 19 T cell receptor beta chains from a single sample sequenced in a study of radiotherapy plus CTLA-4 blockade in lung cancer. Sequenced by immunoSEQ multiplex PCR; TCRdb stores in-frame clones only, minus some. The sample lists roughly 69,000 clones; more than 70% were seen once. The sequencing here drew on peripheral blood, taken from a patient treated with radiotherapy plus ipilimumab. These receptors came from a human donor with non-small cell lung cancer whose response to radiotherapy plus ipilimumab could not be evaluated. Some clones in this sample may be carry-over from other donors' samples.

This chain connects TRBV5-1 to TRBJ2-7; D might be TRBD2 (7 bases). Germline CDR1 and CDR2: SGHRS and YFSETQ. The CDR3 is 16 residues long. V lost 3 bases, J lost 7 bases, and 23 bases lay in between. This CDR3 reads CASSWGGHATTGEQYF. The CDR3 DNA reads as TGCGCCAGCAGCTGGGGGGGGCACGCCACTACGGGGGAGCAGTACTTC.

The chain couples TRBV4-1 to TRBJ1-5; weak D call: TRBD1 (5 bases). Germline V CDR1 and CDR2: MGHRA, YSYEKL. V shed 0 bases and J shed 0 bases, with 9 bases lying between them. CDR3 size: 16 residues. The CDR3 bases are TGCGCCAGCAGCCAAGATGGAGGGACTAGCAATCAGCCCCAGCATTTT. Its protein product is CASSQDGGTSNQPQHF.

The chain couples TRBV6-5 to TRBJ2-1; the match to TRBD2 covers 12 bases. The CDR3 is made up of 16 amino acids. J was trimmed by 2 bases and V by 4 bases; bases with no gene match: 3. The germline CDR1 and CDR2 sequences are MNHEY and SVGAGI. The CDR3 sequence is CASSFTSGGPYNEQFF. CDR3 coding DNA: TGTGCCAGCAGTTTTACTAGCGGGGGGCCCTACAATGAGCAGTTCTTC.

The rearrangement links TRBV25-1 to TRBJ2-7; 7 bases are shared with TRBD1. The ends lost 0 bases at V and 3 bases at J; junction bases unmatched: 8. The CDR3 is 16 residues long. Germline V gene lookup returns CDR1 MGHDK and CDR2 SYGVNS. Here the CDR3 reads CASSEYKGASIYEQYF. For the CDR3, the DNA is TGTGCCAGCAGTGAATATAAGGGGGCATCAATCTACGAGCAGTACTTC.

The genes are TRBV2 and TRBJ1-2, with D tentatively TRBD1 (5 bases). CDR1 and CDR2 (germline): SNHLY, FYNNEI. The CDR3 is made up of 13 amino acids. Trimming removed 6 bases from V and 1 base from J, with 9 bases in between. The CDR3 loop is CASRQGGNYGYTF. In nucleotides, the CDR3 is TGTGCCAGCAGGCAGGGCGGTAACTATGGCTACACCTTC. The variable domain in full, with the rest retrieved from reference TRBV2 and TRBJ1-2, is EPEVTQTPSHQVTQMGQEVILRCVPISNHLYFYWYRQILGQKVEFLVSFYNNEISEKSEIFDDQFSVERPDGSNFTLKIRSTKLEDSAMYFCASRQGGNYGYTFGSGTRLTVV.

The chain is built from TRBV5-4 and TRBJ2-1; weak D call: TRBD2 (6 bases). Trimming removed 4 bases from V and 0 bases from J, with 11 bases in between. The CDR3 sequence is 15 residues long. CDR1 is SGHNT, CDR2 YYREEE, per germline (reference sequence). In DNA, the CDR3 is TGTGCCAGCAGCAGCTTGACTAGCTCCTACAATGAGCAGTTCTTC. Protein product: CASSSLTSSYNEQFF. The whole variable domain, filled in from reference TRBV5-4 and TRBJ2-1, reads ETGVTQSPTHLIKTRGQQVTLRCSSQSGHNTVSWYQQALGQGPQFIFQYYREEENGRGNFPPRFSGLQFPNYSSELNVNALELDDSALYLCASSSLTSSYNEQFFGPGTRLTVL.

This chain connects TRBV27 to TRBJ1-2; D unclear. The length of the CDR3 is 14 residues. V lost 5 bases to trimming and J lost 5 bases, with 15 bases between them. CDR1 MNHEY and CDR2 SMNVEV come from the germline V gene (reference sequence). DNA for the CDR3: TGTGCCAGCAGTCCAGGACTAACTCTATATGGCTACACCTTC. It is translated as CASSPGLTLYGYTF.

The chain links TRBV9 to TRBJ2-1, with TRBD2 matching over 7 bases. V was clipped by 0 bases and J by 0 bases; unmatched bases: 0. This CDR3 has 15 residues. Germline V gives CDR1 SGDLS, CDR2 YYNGEE. The CDR3: CASSVGGGSYNEQFF. CDR3 nucleotide sequence: TGTGCCAGCAGCGTAGGCGGGGGCTCCTACAATGAGCAGTTCTTC.

CDR3 DNA: TGCGCCAGCAGTGACGGACCCCCGGGGGCCGGGGAGCTGTTTTTT. Residues: CASSDGPPGAGELFF. The gene calls are TRBV10-2 and TRBJ2-2, with D perhaps TRBD2 (6 bases). Germline CDR1 WSHSY, CDR2 SAAADI. V was pared by 3 bases and J by 6 bases, with 14 bases between. The CDR3 is made up of 15 amino acids.

V and J are TRBV28 and TRBJ2-2; 12 positions agree with TRBD1. The V gene end was trimmed by 1 base and the J gene end by 5 bases; junction bases not matched to a gene: 5. This CDR3 spans 17 amino acids. Germline CDR1 and CDR2: MDHEN and SYDVKM. CDR3 sequence reads: CASSLLPGQGATGELFF. The CDR3 region has the DNA TGTGCCAGCAGTTTATTGCCGGGACAGGGGGCTACCGGGGAGCTGTTTTTT.

The sample holds one count of this clone. V and J are TRBV2 and TRBJ2-7; the match to TRBD2 covers 11 bases. CDR1 is SNHLY, CDR2 FYNNEI, per germline. The CDR3 has 14 residues. V lost 8 bases to trimming and J lost 2 bases; unmatched junction nucleotides: 5. The CDR3 DNA reads TGTGCCAGCGCCCTAGCGGGGGGTGCCTACGAGCAGTACTTC. This encodes CASALAGGAYEQYF.

This chain joins TRBV5-8 and TRBJ1-1; perhaps TRBD1 as D (5 bases). The CDR3 is made up of 15 amino acids. V lost 0 bases and J 4 bases, leaving 13 bases between the germline ends. CDR1 is SGHTS and CDR2 is YDEGEE in the germline V gene. CDR3 protein: CASSLGGDLGTEAFF. CDR3 nucleotide sequence: TGTGCCAGCAGCTTGGGTGGGGACTTGGGCACTGAAGCTTTCTTT.

The chain carries TRBV4-1 and TRBJ2-5; TRBD1 matches at 7 bases. The CDR3 runs 14 residues. V lost 3 bases to trimming and J lost 3 bases; unmatched junction nucleotides: 4. Germline V gives CDR1 MGHRA, CDR2 YSYEKL. The CDR3 loop reads CASSHETGKETQYF. CDR3 DNA: TGCGCCAGCAGCCACGAGACAGGGAAAGAGACCCAGTACTTC.

This chain links TRBV5-1 with TRBJ1-4; 9 positions match TRBD1. This CDR3 region has 14 residues. Germline V gives CDR1 SGHRS, CDR2 YFSETQ. J was trimmed by 8 bases and V by 0 bases; bases with no gene match: 2. The CDR3 DNA reads as TGCGCCAGCAGCTTGGGACAGGGGGGAGAAAAACTGTTTTTT. This sequence encodes CASSLGQGGEKLFF.

The chain recombines TRBV5-8 with TRBJ2-2, with 11 positions matching TRBD1. The germline V gene encodes CDR1 SGHTS and CDR2 YDEGEE. Trimming removed 3 bases from V and 6 bases from J; junction bases left unmatched: 13. The CDR3 is 18 residues long. The chain's CDR3 is CASSWTGGAPLMPGELFF. DNA of the CDR3: TGTGCCAGCAGCTGGACAGGGGGCGCCCCTCTTATGCCCGGGGAGCTGTTTTTT. Full variable domain (outside the CDR3, taken from reference TRBV5-8 and TRBJ2-2): EAGVTQSPTHLIKTRGQQATLRCSPISGHTSVYWYQQALGLGLQFLLWYDEGEERNRGNFPPRFSGRQFPNYSSELNVNALELEDSALYLCASSWTGGAPLMPGELFFGEGSRLTVL.

The chain combines TRBV6-5 with TRBJ2-5; D not resolved. Trimming shortened V by 4 bases and J by 0 bases, and 12 bases separated the two germline ends. The germline V gene has CDR1 MNHEY and CDR2 SVGAGI. The CDR3 totals 15 residues. CDR3 loop: CASSSSRWYQETQYF. In nucleotides, the CDR3 is TGTGCCAGCAGTTCGTCTCGGTGGTACCAAGAGACCCAGTACTTC.

The genes are TRBV6-5 and TRBJ1-1, with a weak D call TRBD1 (5 bases). Trimming cost V 2 bases and J 4 bases, with 11 bases left between them. CDR1 is MNHEY and CDR2 is SVGAGI in the germline V gene. The CDR3 has 14 residues. As DNA, the CDR3 is TGTGCCAGCAGTTACCGGGGGTTGGTCACTGAAGCTTTCTTT. It yields the protein CASSYRGLVTEAFF.

V gene TRBV7-9 combines with J gene TRBJ2-5; D is undetermined. This CDR3 comprises 11 residues. V dropped 4 bases and J dropped 5 bases, with 5 bases sitting between them. Germline V CDR1 and CDR2: SEHNR, FQNEAQ (reference sequence). The CDR3 sequence: CASSSRETQYF. The DNA of the CDR3 is TGTGCCAGCAGCTCCCGGGAGACCCAGTACTTC.

The chain couples TRBV29-1 to TRBJ2-3; 15 nucleotides align to TRBD2. The CDR3 has 18 amino acids. Germline CDR1 SQVTM, CDR2 ANQGSEA. The V gene end was trimmed by 3 bases and the J gene end by 0 bases; junction bases not matched to a gene: 7. The CDR3 nucleotides read TGCAGCGTTGAGGGGACTAGCGGGGGGCGGAAAAGCACAGATACGCAGTATTTT. Translating gives CSVEGTSGGRKSTDTQYF.